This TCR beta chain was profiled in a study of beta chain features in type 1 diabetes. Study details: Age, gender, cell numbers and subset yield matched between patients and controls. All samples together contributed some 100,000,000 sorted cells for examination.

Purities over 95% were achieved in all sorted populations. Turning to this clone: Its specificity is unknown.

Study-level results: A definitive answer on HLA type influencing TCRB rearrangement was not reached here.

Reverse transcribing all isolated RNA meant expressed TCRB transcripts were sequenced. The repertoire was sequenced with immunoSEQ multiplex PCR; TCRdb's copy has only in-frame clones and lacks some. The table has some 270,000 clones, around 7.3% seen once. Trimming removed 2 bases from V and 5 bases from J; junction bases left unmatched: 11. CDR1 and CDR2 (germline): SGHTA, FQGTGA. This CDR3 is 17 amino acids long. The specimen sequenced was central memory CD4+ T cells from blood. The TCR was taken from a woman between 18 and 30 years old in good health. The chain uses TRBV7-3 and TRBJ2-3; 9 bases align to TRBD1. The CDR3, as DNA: TGTGCCAGCAGCTTAGGGCCGCCGGGACAGGGAATAGATACGCAGTATTTT. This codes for CASSLGPPGQGIDTQYF.